This section outlines one T cell receptor (beta chain) sequence together with its context. Its antigen is not known. Primers used in a second PCR of roughly 6 to 12 cycles were a sample-barcoded 5' primer and a J-beta primer mix. TCRdb processed the 5' RACE reads anew with MiXCR; each CDR3 protein has one entry. The profile shows roughly 1.4 million distinct CDR3 sequences, 45% to 70% of them singletons. The germline V gene has CDR1 MNHEY and CDR2 SMNVEV (reference sequence). J lost 1 base, V lost 3 bases, and 4 bases had no gene match. The CDR3 totals 18 residues. This sample is drawn from a study of blood T cells in healthy people across ages. Study results and limitations: Long-lived donors exceeded aged donors in naive CD4+ cells and diversity.

The sequence derives from a man younger than 35 in good health. The rearrangement uses TRBV27 and TRBJ2-6, with 12 bases that match TRBD2. The sample comprised blood. The CDR3 nucleotides are TGTGCCAGCAGTTTCCTCCTAGCGGGAGGGTCTGGGGCCAACGTCCTGACTTTC. This sequence encodes CASSFLLAGGSGANVLTF. Drawing the rest from reference TRBV27 and TRBJ2-6, the complete variable domain is EAQVTQNPRYLITVTGKKLTVTCSQNMNHEYMSWYRQDPGLGLRQIYYSMNVEVTDKGDVPEGYKVSRKEKRNFPLILESPSPNQTSLYFCASSFLLAGGSGANVLTFGAGSRLTVL.